The 18 T cell receptor beta chains presented below share a single source sample, sequenced in a study of OX40 agonist ivuxolimab in advanced cancers. Measured with immunoSEQ multiplex PCR; TCRdb has only the in-frame clones, and not every one. This sample yields 80,000 to 90,000 clones, of which around four fifths are seen a single time; approximately 1.5% belongs to the top ten. Sequenced material: CD4+ or CD8+ T cells sorted from blood, taken in a trial of the OX40 agonist ivuxolimab. The receptors were sampled from an adult with an advanced solid tumor such as melanoma, head and neck, liver or kidney cancer.

Only one count was recorded for this clone. The chain combines TRBV7-6 with TRBJ2-2; tentatively, D is TRBD1 or TRBD2 (5 bases each). Trimming stripped 0 bases from V and 2 bases from J, with 10 bases between. This CDR3 is built from 16 residues. Germline assignment: CDR1 SGHVS and CDR2 FNYEAQ. The CDR3 nucleotides are TGTGCCAGCAGCTTAGCCGGGGCCCGAAACACCGGGGAGCTGTTTTTT. It yields the protein CASSLAGARNTGELFF.

This clone was detected once. The chain carries TRBV9 and TRBJ2-1; 10 nucleotides align to TRBD1. V shed 5 bases, J shed 9 bases, and the junction held 8 bases outside the gene matches. The CDR3 extends over 14 amino acids. From germline, CDR1 is SGDLS and CDR2 YYNGEE. For the CDR3, the DNA is TGTGCCAGCAGTCCTCGACAGGGGGCAGGTGAGCAGTTCTTC. Translated, it gives CASSPRQGAGEQFF.

The chain has TRBV11-3 and TRBJ1-6, with D tentatively TRBD1 (6 bases). CDR1 and CDR2 (germline): SGHNT, YENEEA. The V end lost 3 bases, the J end lost 7 bases, and 10 bases lay between the germline ends. The CDR3 sequence is 14 residues long. The chain's CDR3 is CASSLGAINSPLHF. CDR3 DNA sequence: TGTGCCAGCAGCTTGGGGGCAATAAATTCACCCCTCCACTTT. Supplemented by reference TRBV11-3 and TRBJ1-6, the full variable domain reads EAGVVQSPRYKIIEKKQPVAFWCNPISGHNTLYWYLQNLGQGPELLIRYENEEAVDDSQLPKDRFSAERLKGVDSTLKIQPAELGDSAVYLCASSLGAINSPLHFGNGTRLTVT.

The chain links TRBV19 to TRBJ1-6; tentatively, D is TRBD1 (6 bases). V gave up 3 bases and J gave up 7 bases, with 13 bases separating them. The CDR3 runs to 15 residues. Germline V lookup: CDR1 LNHDA, CDR2 SQIVND (reference sequence). The CDR3 nucleotides read TGTGCCAGTAGTATGAATCAGGGGCCCAATTCACCCCTCCACTTT. This gives the protein CASSMNQGPNSPLHF.

The chain couples TRBV7-4 to TRBJ1-1, with TRBD1 as a possible D gene (6 bases). The CDR3 loop spans 18 amino acids. Germline V gene lookup returns CDR1 SGHVT and CDR2 SQSDAQ. Trimming left V 3 bases short and J 0 bases short, with 20 bases between. CDR3 sequence: CASSFQPQAGQMNTEAFF. The CDR3 nucleotides read TGTGCCAGCAGCTTCCAGCCCCAGGCAGGACAGATGAACACTGAAGCTTTCTTT.

This sequence joins TRBV2 and TRBJ1-5; a possible D gene is TRBD1 (5 bases). Germline V gives CDR1 SNHLY, CDR2 FYNNEI. The CDR3 is made up of 15 amino acids. Trimming took off 8 bases at V and 0 bases at J, with 14 bases between the two ends. The DNA of the CDR3 is TGTGCCAGCGACGGGAGGGGCCATAGCAATCAGCCCCAGCATTTT. Translating gives CASDGRGHSNQPQHF.

The V gene is TRBV4-1, the J gene TRBJ2-5; TRBD2 aligns across 9 bases. The CDR3 extends over 14 amino acids. The germline V gene has CDR1 MGHRA and CDR2 YSYEKL. With V trimmed by 2 bases and J by 4 bases, 2 bases remained unmatched. The CDR3, as DNA: TGCGCCAGCAGCCAAATGCGGGGGGGAGAGACCCAGTACTTC. It encodes CASSQMRGGETQYF.

The rearrangement links TRBV15 to TRBJ2-4; D is uncertain. The germline CDR1 and CDR2 sequences are LNHNV and YYDKDF (reference sequence). This CDR3 is built from 16 residues. V lost 0 bases and J lost 0, with 9 bases in between. DNA for the CDR3: TGTGCCACCAGCAGAGATTCGGGCGTAGCCAAAAACATTCAGTACTTC. Translation: CATSRDSGVAKNIQYF.

The CDR3, as DNA: TGTGCCAGCAGCTACCGGGACAGGGACATCTACAATGAGCAGTTCTTC. As protein: CASSYRDRDIYNEQFF. The chain recombines TRBV7-8 with TRBJ2-1; TRBD1 aligns across 9 bases. V trimming: 4 bases; J trimming: 3 bases; junction bases outside the gene matches: 7. The CDR3 totals 16 residues. In germline, CDR1 is SGHVS, CDR2 FQNEAQ.

The rearrangement links TRBV7-2 to TRBJ2-5, with no clear D. Germline V gene sequence: CDR1 SGHTA, CDR2 FQGNSA. V gave up 4 bases and J gave up 5 bases, with 11 bases separating them. This CDR3 spans 13 amino acids. The CDR3 DNA reads TGTGCCAGCAGCTCCCCTCTTGCGGAGACCCAGTACTTC. This gives the protein CASSSPLAETQYF. The full variable domain, rest sourced from reference TRBV7-2 and TRBJ2-5, is GAGVSQSPSNKVTEKGKDVELRCDPISGHTALYWYRQSLGQGLEFLIYFQGNSAPDKSGLPSDRFSAERTGGSVSTLTIQRTQQEDSAVYLCASSSPLAETQYFGPGTRLLVL.

This sequence joins TRBV7-2 and TRBJ2-5, with 11 bases that match TRBD2. V gave up 3 bases and J gave up 5 bases; unmatched junction bases: 5. CDR1 is SGHTA and CDR2 is FQGNSA in the germline V gene. The CDR3 totals 15 residues. The CDR3 loop reads CASSFDSGGAETQYF. CDR3 sequence (DNA): TGTGCCAGCAGCTTTGATAGCGGGGGGGCGGAGACCCAGTACTTC.

This clone was seen more than once but under ten times. CDR3 bases: TGTGCCAGCACCCAGGGGAGGGAGCTGTTTTTT. It specifies CASTQGRELFF. The chain carries TRBV11-1 and TRBJ2-2, with D possibly being TRBD1 (6 bases). The germline gives CDR1 SGHAT, CDR2 FQDESV (reference sequence). This CDR3 is 11 amino acids long. Trimming removed 7 bases from V and 9 bases from J, with 9 bases in between. The complete variable domain, with remaining parts taken from reference TRBV11-1 and TRBJ2-2, reads EAEVAQSPRYKITEKSQAVAFWCDPISGHATLYWYRQILGQGPELLVQFQDESVVDDSQLPKDRFSAERLKGVDSTLKIQPAELGDSAMYLCASTQGRELFFGEGSRLTVL.

This chain uses TRBV5-4 with TRBJ1-1; D may be TRBD1 (5 bases). Trimming pared 0 bases from V and 1 base from J, leaving 13 bases between. CDR3 length: 16 amino acids. Germline CDR1 SGHNT, CDR2 YYREEE (reference sequence). CDR3 in DNA: TGTGCCAGCAGCTTGGTACGGGGGGGGTCGAACACTGAAGCTTTCTTT. This gives the protein CASSLVRGGSNTEAFF.

The J gene is TRBJ1-1, the V gene TRBV29-1; TRBD1 is a possible D gene (6 bases). CDR1 SQVTM and CDR2 ANQGSEA come from the germline V gene. Deletions cut 8 bases from V and 4 bases from J, with 20 bases between. The CDR3 extends over 14 amino acids. The CDR3 region has the DNA TGCAGCTCCCGAGAGGGGGTCCGGGGCACTGAAGCTTTCTTT. Protein: CSSREGVRGTEAFF.

The chain joins TRBV7-6 to TRBJ2-1; D is unclear. Germline CDR1 and CDR2: SGHVS and FNYEAQ. V lost 5 bases, J lost 5 bases, and 7 bases lay in between. The CDR3 contains 12 residues. CDR3 loop: CASSPLNNEQFF. Here the CDR3 DNA reads TGTGCCAGCAGCCCGCTAAACAATGAGCAGTTCTTC.

V gene TRBV28 combines with J gene TRBJ2-3; 8 nucleotides match TRBD2. Looked up from germline, CDR1 is MDHEN and CDR2 is SYDVKM. V shed 6 bases, J shed 6 bases, and the junction held 11 bases outside the gene matches. CDR3 size: 15 residues. This CDR3 reads CASSQGAGGSDTQYF. Written as DNA, the CDR3 is TGTGCCAGCAGCCAAGGGGCGGGGGGATCGGATACGCAGTATTTT.

The chain recombines TRBV7-3 with TRBJ2-5; a possible D gene is TRBD1 (6 bases). The length of the CDR3 is 15 residues. Deletions cut 5 bases from V and 0 bases from J, with 13 bases between. Germline CDR1 reads SGHTA; CDR2 reads FQGTGA. CDR3 DNA sequence: TGTGCCAGCAGCCCAGGGAAGGGGGACCAAGAGACCCAGTACTTC. Amino acids: CASSPGKGDQETQYF.

The chain carries TRBV10-3 and TRBJ1-5; 7 nucleotides line up with TRBD1. Germline assignment: CDR1 ENHRY and CDR2 SYGVKD. J lost 1 base, V lost 0 bases, and 15 bases had no gene match. There are 20 residues in the CDR3. The chain's CDR3 is CAISESGARRQGQSNQPQHF. For the CDR3, the DNA is TGTGCCATCAGTGAGTCGGGGGCCAGGAGACAGGGCCAAAGCAATCAGCCCCAGCATTTT.